Presented here are 15 T cell receptor beta chains from one specimen sequenced in a study of T cell responses to AZD1222 COVID-19 vaccine. Method: immunoSEQ multiplex PCR; TCRdb's copy keeps in-frame clones and lacks some. The sample has some 120,000 clones, about 85% seen once. The specimen was peripheral blood, collected on day 0 of AZD1222 vaccination. The receptors were gathered from an adult in good health.

The rearrangement uses TRBV5-8 and TRBJ2-7, with 14 bases matching TRBD2. With V trimmed by 3 bases and J by 4 bases, 9 bases remained unmatched. Germline CDR1 SGHTS, CDR2 YDEGEE. This CDR3 contains 17 residues. CDR3 in amino acids: CASSSTGTSGGSYEQYF. In DNA form, the CDR3 reads TGTGCCAGCAGCTCCACCGGGACTAGCGGGGGCTCATACGAGCAGTACTTC.

The chain employs TRBV27 and TRBJ2-6; 7 bases map to TRBD1. V lost 6 bases and J lost 4; bases outside the gene matches: 6. The CDR3 is 15 residues long. The germline gives CDR1 MNHEY, CDR2 SMNVEV (reference sequence). DNA for the CDR3: TGTGCCAGCAGAAAACAGGGGTGGGGGGCCAACGTCCTGACTTTC. Protein sequence: CASRKQGWGANVLTF.

V usage is TRBV7-2 and J usage is TRBJ2-2, with 11 bases matching TRBD2. Germline CDR1 reads SGHTA; CDR2 reads FQGNSA. After removal of 4 bases from V and 6 bases from J, the junction contained 16 bases not matched to a gene. The CDR3 spans 19 residues. The CDR3 DNA sequence: TGTGCCAGCAGCTCACGACTAGCGGGAACATCCCGGTCGGCCGGGGAGCTGTTTTTT. Amino acids: CASSSRLAGTSRSAGELFF.

V usage is TRBV9 and J usage is TRBJ2-7, with TRBD2 identical over 13 bases. From germline, CDR1 is SGDLS and CDR2 YYNGEE. The V segment lost 1 base and the J segment 7 bases; nucleotides outside the gene matches: 8. This CDR3 has 16 amino acids. CDR3 DNA sequence: TGTGCCAGCAGCGTAACACTAGCGGGAGGGCCGGGGGAGCAGTACTTC. Encoded protein: CASSVTLAGGPGEQYF.

The gene calls are TRBV28 and TRBJ1-1; D is ambiguous. The V end lost 5 bases, the J end lost 8 bases, and 12 bases lay between the germline ends. This CDR3 has 12 residues. Germline V gives CDR1 MDHEN, CDR2 SYDVKM. For the CDR3, the DNA is TGTGCCAGCAGTCAACCGGGTGGCGAAGCTTTCTTT. Translated, it gives CASSQPGGEAFF.

The V and J genes are TRBV2 and TRBJ1-3, with a weak D call TRBD1 (5 bases). With 4 bases removed from V and 4 bases from J, the gap between germline ends came to 20 bases. The V gene's germline CDR1 is SNHLY and CDR2 FYNNEI. The CDR3 length is 17 residues. Here the CDR3 reads CASSAAGISVLGNTIYF. CDR3 DNA: TGTGCCAGCAGTGCGGCAGGGATTAGTGTACTCGGAAACACCATATATTTT. The full variable domain, with the rest looked up from reference TRBV2 and TRBJ1-3, is EPEVTQTPSHQVTQMGQEVILRCVPISNHLYFYWYRQILGQKVEFLVSFYNNEISEKSEIFDDQFSVERPDGSNFTLKIRSTKLEDSAMYFCASSAAGISVLGNTIYFGEGSWLTVV.

The V gene is TRBV12-5, the J gene TRBJ2-1; the match to TRBD2 covers 10 bases. Germline V lookup: CDR1 LGHNT, CDR2 FRNRAP. With V trimmed by 7 bases and J by 9 bases, 6 bases remained unmatched. The CDR3 spans 13 residues. The CDR3 here is CASERGGAREQFF. The CDR3 coding sequence is TGTGCTAGTGAGCGGGGGGGGGCCCGTGAGCAGTTCTTC.

The chain couples TRBV9 to TRBJ1-1; D not certain. V was trimmed by 6 bases and J by 6 bases, leaving 18 bases between them. CDR3 length: 14 amino acids. Germline CDR1 reads SGDLS; CDR2 reads YYNGEE. CDR3 bases: TGTGCCAGCATTGGGAGGGAAAAGAAAGCTGAAGCTTTCTTT. Its translation: CASIGREKKAEAFF.

The chain carries TRBV7-3 and TRBJ2-2; D not resolved. Germline CDR1 SGHTA, CDR2 FQGTGA. The ends were cut back, 2 bases at V and 0 bases at J, with 4 bases in the middle. The CDR3 has 14 residues. CDR3 DNA: TGTGCCAGCAGCTTAGGGGCGAACACCGGGGAGCTGTTTTTT. Its translation: CASSLGANTGELFF.

In its sample, this clone was seen once. The V gene is TRBV15, the J gene TRBJ1-1; D is unresolved. The V gene's germline CDR1 is LNHNV and CDR2 YYDKDF (reference sequence). V was clipped by 0 bases and J by 1 base, with 6 bases between them. This CDR3 is built from 14 residues. The CDR3 sequence: CATSRDRGNTEAFF. CDR3 in DNA: TGTGCCACCAGCAGAGATCGGGGGAACACTGAAGCTTTCTTT.

The J gene is TRBJ1-2, the V gene TRBV27; D is unresolved. The CDR3 is made up of 15 amino acids. V was clipped by 5 bases and J by 5 bases, with 18 bases between them. Looked up from germline, CDR1 is MNHEY and CDR2 is SMNVEV (reference sequence). CDR3 sequence (DNA): TGTGCCAGCAGTAGACCCCCTGCGGGAGCATATGGCTACACCTTC. It yields the protein CASSRPPAGAYGYTF.

V and J are TRBV7-3 and TRBJ2-3; D possibly corresponds to TRBD2 (6 bases). This CDR3 is built from 13 residues. V lost 5 bases and J 4 bases, leaving 10 bases between the germline ends. Germline V gene sequence: CDR1 SGHTA, CDR2 FQGTGA. The CDR3 loop reads CASSRDLADTQYF. In DNA, the CDR3 is TGTGCCAGCAGCCGGGACTTGGCAGATACGCAGTATTTT.

J is TRBJ1-6 and V is TRBV6-1; TRBD1 aligns across 7 bases. Trimming took 0 bases from V and 5 from J; bases not matched to a gene: 10. The CDR3 is 18 residues long. CDR1 is MNHNS, CDR2 SASEGT, per germline. The chain's CDR3 is CASSEARTGDLNNSPLHF. The CDR3 region has the DNA TGTGCCAGCAGTGAAGCCCGTACAGGGGATCTGAATAATTCACCCCTCCACTTT.

This sequence joins TRBV10-3 and TRBJ1-5; 10 bases are shared with TRBD1. The CDR3 is 18 amino acids. The ends lost 2 bases at V and 5 bases at J; junction bases unmatched: 12. Germline V gene data show CDR1 as ENHRY and CDR2 as SYGVKD. The DNA for the CDR3 is TGTGCCATCAGTGAGAGGCCGGGACAGGGGAGGGGGCATCAGCCCCAGCATTTT. It yields the protein CAISERPGQGRGHQPQHF.

The gene calls are TRBV6-2 or TRBV6-3 and TRBJ1-2; D unresolved. Germline loops: CDR1 MNHEY, CDR2 SVGEGT. There are 12 residues in the CDR3. V lost 0 bases to trimming and J lost 4 bases, with 3 bases between them. This CDR3 is CASSYSLYGYTF. Here the CDR3 DNA reads TGTGCCAGCAGTTACTCTCTCTATGGCTACACCTTC.